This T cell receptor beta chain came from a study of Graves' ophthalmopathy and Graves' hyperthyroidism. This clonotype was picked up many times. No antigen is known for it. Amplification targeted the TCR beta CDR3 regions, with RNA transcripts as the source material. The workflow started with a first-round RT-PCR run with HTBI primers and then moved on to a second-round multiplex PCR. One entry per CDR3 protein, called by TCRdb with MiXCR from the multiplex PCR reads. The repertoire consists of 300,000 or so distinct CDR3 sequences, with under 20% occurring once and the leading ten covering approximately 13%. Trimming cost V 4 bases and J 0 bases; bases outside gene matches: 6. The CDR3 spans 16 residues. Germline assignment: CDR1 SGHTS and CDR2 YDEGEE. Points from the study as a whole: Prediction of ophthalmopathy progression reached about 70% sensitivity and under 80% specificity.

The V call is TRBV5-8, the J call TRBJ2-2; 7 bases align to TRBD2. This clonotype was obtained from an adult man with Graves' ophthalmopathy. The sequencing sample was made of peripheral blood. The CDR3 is CASSPPSGANTGELFF. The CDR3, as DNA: TGTGCCAGCAGCCCCCCTAGCGGAGCGAACACCGGGGAGCTGTTTTTT.